The rows below give T cell receptor beta chains drawn from one sample of a study of cytomegalovirus exposure and HLA in healthy donors. Clones were sequenced by immunoSEQ multiplex PCR, and TCRdb holds only the in-frame ones, with some missing. The data contain around 150,000 clones, 82% of them singletons. What was sequenced was PBMCs. These receptors were obtained from a male donor in good health and CMV-seropositive. CDR3s include the opening cysteine and the closing phenylalanine or tryptophan. A D gene is named only where the DNA matches it firmly. Not all rows give a size; the values are once, few, many and, for expanded clones, a class.

.,TRBD1,TRBV5-1,TRBJ1-1,TGCGCCAGCGGACCGGGACAGGGGAACACTGAAGCTTTCTTT,CASGPGQGNTEAFF
.,TRBD2,TRBV5-6,TRBJ2-3,TGTGCCAGCAGCCAGTGGGTAGCGGGAGGAACTAGCACAGATACGCAGTATTTT,CASSQWVAGGTSTDTQYF
.,.,TRBV5-6,TRBJ1-2,TGTGCCAGCAGCATAAGACGGGGAGGCTATGGCTACACCTTC,CASSIRRGGYGYTF
.,.,TRBV5-4,TRBJ2-3,TGTGCCAGCAGCCCCCAGGCGCCAGATACGCAGTATTTT,CASSPQAPDTQYF
.,.,TRBV12-5,TRBJ2-3,TGTGCTAGATTAGCGAGCACAGATACGCAGTATTTT,CARLASTDTQYF
.,.,TRBV30,TRBJ2-5,TGTGCCTGGACTCCCCTAGAGACCCAGTACTTC,CAWTPLETQYF
.,TRBD1,TRBV9,TRBJ2-2,TGTGCCAGCAGCGGACAGGGGAACACCGGGGAGCTGTTTTTT,CASSGQGNTGELFF
few,.,TRBV28,TRBJ1-6,TGTGCCAGCAGTTGGGTAGCAGCCTCCTATAATTCACCCCTCCACTTT,CASSWVAASYNSPLHF
.,.,TRBV5-6,TRBJ2-5,TGTGCCAGCAGCTTTGGGGCGGGGGCTCCGACCCAGTACTTC,CASSFGAGAPTQYF
.,TRBD2,TRBV6-5,TRBJ2-3,TGTGCCAGCAGTTACCTGGGAGGCGGGAGAATAGATACGCAGTATTTT,CASSYLGGGRIDTQYF
.,.,TRBV5-1,TRBJ2-3,TGCGCCAGCAGCGCCGAGCCGGGAACAGATACGCAGTATTTT,CASSAEPGTDTQYF
once,TRBD1,TRBV19,TRBJ1-4,TGTGCCAGCCACGGACAGGGATGGGAAAAACTGTTTTTT,CASHGQGWEKLFF
.,TRBD1,TRBV5-5,TRBJ2-7,TGTGCCAGCAGCCCCCCCGGACAGGGGAGTCGCGAGCAGTACTTC,CASSPPGQGSREQYF
.,.,TRBV5-1,TRBJ1-5,TGCGCCAGCAGCTTGGCAGGGGCAGGGCAGCCCCAGCATTTT,CASSLAGAGQPQHF
once,.,TRBV30,TRBJ1-5,TGTGCCTGGAGTCCAGGGTTACATCAGCCCCAGCATTTT,CAWSPGLHQPQHF
once,TRBD2,TRBV6-5,TRBJ2-7,TGTGCCAGCAGCCCCCCGGGGGGGGCGATCTACGAGCAGTACTTC,CASSPPGGAIYEQYF
.,.,TRBV18,TRBJ2-1,TGTGCCAGCTCAAGGGGAAGCCCCAGGGAGCAGTTCTTC,CASSRGSPREQFF
.,TRBD1,TRBV6-6,TRBJ2-7,TGTGCCAGCAGTTATGGGACAGGGGCCTACGAGCAGTACTTC,CASSYGTGAYEQYF
.,TRBD1,TRBV4-1,TRBJ2-7,TGCGCCAGCACCGCCGAGACAGGGGTCGGCGAGCAGTACTTC,CASTAETGVGEQYF
.,TRBD2,TRBV12-5,TRBJ2-5,TGTGCTAGTGGTTTCTTCCCCAAGGGGACTATCCAAGAGACCCAGTACTTC,CASGFFPKGTIQETQYF
.,.,TRBV9,TRBJ2-2,TGTGCCAGCAGCGCAACTATTCGGGGGCGGGGGCTGGCCGGGGAGCTGTTTTTT,CASSATIRGRGLAGELFF
.,TRBD2,TRBV12-5,TRBJ2-2,TGTGCTAGTGGTGGCCGAGCGGGGGGGCGCACCGGGGAGCTGTTTTTT,CASGGRAGGRTGELFF
.,.,TRBV11-3,TRBJ2-2,TGTGCCAGCAGCCTGAGGGGGGGCACCGGGGAGCTGTTTTTT,CASSLRGGTGELFF
.,TRBD1,TRBV10-3,TRBJ1-6,TGTGCCAGTCGACAGGGGTCCTATAATTCACCCCTCCACTTT,CASRQGSYNSPLHF
.,.,TRBV10-3,TRBJ2-7,TGTGCCATCACCGCACAGGGTAGCCACGAGCAGTACTTC,CAITAQGSHEQYF
.,.,TRBV5-8,TRBJ1-1,TGTGCCAGCAGCTTTAAAGGGGCTCTGGGCGCTTTCTTT,CASSFKGALGAFF
.,.,TRBV7-9,TRBJ1-2,TGTGCCAGCAGCTCCGAGGTAGGGGATGGCTACACCTTC,CASSSEVGDGYTF
.,.,TRBV6-5,TRBJ2-3,TGTGCCAGCAGTTACGCGTGGCGGCCTGAAGATACGCAGTATTTT,CASSYAWRPEDTQYF
once,TRBD1,TRBV30,TRBJ1-4,TGTGCCTGTCGGGACAGGGCTGAAAAACTGTTTTTT,CACRDRAEKLFF
.,.,TRBV28,TRBJ2-3,TGTGCCAGCAGTTTGGAGGGATACACGCAGTATTTT,CASSLEGYTQYF
.,.,TRBV2,TRBJ1-2,TGTGCCAGCAGTGCAGAAGGGTACGGGAATGGCTACACCTTC,CASSAEGYGNGYTF
.,TRBD2,TRBV9,TRBJ2-3,TGTGCCAGCAGCGTGCCAGCGGGGGGGGGCACAGATACGCAGTATTTT,CASSVPAGGGTDTQYF
.,.,TRBV6-5,TRBJ2-1,TGTGCCAGCAGTTACTCGCAGAGGAGAACCTACAATGAGCAGTTCTTC,CASSYSQRRTYNEQFF
.,.,TRBV5-1,TRBJ1-2,TGCGCCAGCAGCTTGGATCAGGGGCCTAACTATGGCTACACCTTC,CASSLDQGPNYGYTF
.,.,TRBV28,TRBJ2-7,TGTGCCAGCAGTTCAGGTGACGCGTACGAGCAGTACTTC,CASSSGDAYEQYF
.,TRBD1,TRBV19,TRBJ1-5,TGTGCCAGTAAGTCGGCAGGGGGAATGGATCAGCCCCAGCATTTT,CASKSAGGMDQPQHF
.,TRBD1,TRBV5-1,TRBJ1-5,TGCGCCAGCAGCCAGGGACAGGGAGATCAGCCCCAGCATTTT,CASSQGQGDQPQHF
.,.,TRBV18,TRBJ1-5,TGTGCCAGCTCACCCCAGGGATCCCAGCCCCAGCATTTT,CASSPQGSQPQHF
.,.,TRBV10-2,TRBJ2-6,TGCGCCAGCAGTGGACAGTCACCTTTCTCTGGGGCCAACGTCCTGACTTTC,CASSGQSPFSGANVLTF
.,.,TRBV5-1,TRBJ1-2,TGCGCCAGCAGCTCCCAAGTCGGGATAGGGATGCTCGGTGGCTACACCTTC,CASSSQVGIGMLGGYTF